These 19 T cell receptor beta chains came from one sample sequenced in a study of blood T cells in healthy people across ages. The authors ran a second PCR of roughly 6 to 11 cycles using a sample-barcoded 5' primer and a J-beta primer mix. TCRdb fed the 5' RACE reads into MiXCR, producing one record per CDR3 protein. The table includes over 1,300,000 distinct CDR3 sequences, around 55% detected once. Sequences were obtained from blood. Every receptor here comes from a man younger than 35 in good health.

This clonotype was found a few times. V is TRBV12-3 or TRBV12-4 and J is TRBJ2-4; 8 bases match TRBD1. This CDR3 is built from 12 residues. The V gene end was trimmed by 6 bases and the J gene end by 12 bases; junction bases not matched to a gene: 7. In DNA form, the CDR3 reads TGTGCCAGCAGCCCCGGACAGGGACGTCAGTACTTC. It is translated as CASSPGQGRQYF.

The V call is TRBV30, the J call TRBJ2-1; the match to TRBD2 covers 10 bases. The CDR3 has 14 amino acids. From germline, CDR1 is GTSNPN and CDR2 SVGIG (reference sequence). With V trimmed by 1 base and J by 8 bases, 5 bases remained unmatched. CDR3 coding DNA: TGTGCCTGGAGTGGTAGCGGGAGGCGTCATGAGCAGTTCTTC. Translation gives CAWSGSGRRHEQFF.

The CDR3 DNA reads TGTGCCAGCAGAAAAGACCCCGGGTGGGCTAACAATGAGCAGTTCTTC. It codes for CASRKDPGWANNEQFF. V and J are TRBV6-5 and TRBJ2-1; no definite D call. The CDR3 contains 16 residues. Germline V CDR1 and CDR2: MNHEY, SVGAGI. The V and J ends lost 6 bases and 5 bases respectively, with 20 bases between them.

The V gene is TRBV20-1, the J gene TRBJ2-3; D unresolved. Germline loops: CDR1 DFQATT, CDR2 SNEGSKA (reference sequence). This CDR3 has 11 residues. V was clipped by 5 bases and J by 4 bases, with 7 bases between them. CDR3 coding DNA: TGCAGTGCTGGTGAAGCAGATACGCAGTATTTT. Residues: CSAGEADTQYF.

V and J are TRBV6-1 and TRBJ1-4; 11 bases align to TRBD1. The germline CDR1 and CDR2 sequences are MNHNS and SASEGT. This CDR3 contains 17 residues. J was trimmed by 7 bases and V by 5 bases; bases with no gene match: 12. CDR3 in amino acids: CASSTTGTGGSGEKLFF. In nucleotides, the CDR3 is TGTGCCAGCAGTACCACCGGGACAGGGGGATCCGGTGAAAAACTGTTTTTT.

V and J are TRBV12-3 or TRBV12-4 and TRBJ2-1; no clear D. Trimming took 3 bases from V and 2 from J, leaving 17 bases between them. The CDR3 length is 17 residues. DNA for the CDR3: TGTGCCAGCAGTTTTACCCCACGTAGGAATGCCTACAATGAGCAGTTCTTC. This translates into CASSFTPRRNAYNEQFF.

This chain connects TRBV12-3 or TRBV12-4 to TRBJ2-7; maybe TRBD1 (6 bases). This CDR3 comprises 14 residues. V shed 1 base and J shed 5 bases, with 12 bases lying between them. The CDR3 DNA reads as TGTGCCAGCAGTTTAGGGGCCGGACAGAACGAGCAGTACTTC. It is translated as CASSLGAGQNEQYF.

The genes are TRBV7-2 and TRBJ1-1; TRBD1 matches 8 bases. Trimming at V came to 5 bases and at J to 6 bases, leaving 11 bases not matched to a gene. Per the germline V gene, CDR1 is SGHTA and CDR2 is FQGNSA. The CDR3 contains 15 residues. CDR3 in DNA: TGTGCCAGCAGCCCCACGACAGGGGATTTACCTGAAGCTTTCTTT. Its translation is CASSPTTGDLPEAFF.

The chain uses TRBV12-3 or TRBV12-4 and TRBJ1-5, with D maybe TRBD1 (5 bases). Trimming left V 6 bases short and J 6 bases short, with 18 bases between. This CDR3 has 15 residues. DNA of the CDR3: TGTGCCAGCAGCCGTGGGGGAAATTTAGGTCAGCCCCAGCATTTT. As protein: CASSRGGNLGQPQHF.

A word on this clonotype: At one of its ends the junction is not consistent with the germline gene, which may arise from a read error. CDR3 nucleotide sequence: TGTGCCAGCAACTATGAGACGGAGCGCTATAATTCGCCCCTCCACTTT. This gives the protein CASNYETERYNSPLHF. The chain combines TRBV5-6 with TRBJ1-6; no clear D gene. CDR1 SGHDT and CDR2 YYEEEE come from the germline V gene. The CDR3 consists of 16 residues.

The rearrangement links TRBV20-1 to TRBJ2-1, with 8 bases identical to TRBD2. Germline V gives CDR1 DFQATT, CDR2 SNEGSKA (reference sequence). V lost 6 bases, J lost 8 bases, and 12 bases stayed unmatched. The CDR3 runs to 14 residues. The CDR3 nucleotides read TGCAGTGCCTTAGCGGGGCACCCTTACGATGAGCAGTTCTTC. Residues: CSALAGHPYDEQFF.

The chain recombines TRBV20-1 with TRBJ1-2, with D tentatively TRBD1 (6 bases). The V and J ends lost 6 bases and 7 bases respectively, with 21 bases between them. The CDR3 loop spans 14 amino acids. The germline V gene has CDR1 DFQATT and CDR2 SNEGSKA (reference sequence). The CDR3 DNA sequence: TGCAGTGCCGGTACAGGGAAAGGATATAGTGGCTACACCTTC. Its protein is CSAGTGKGYSGYTF.

V is TRBV6-5 and J is TRBJ2-3; D may be TRBD2 (6 bases). The CDR3 is 16 residues long. Trimming stripped 6 bases from V and 0 bases from J, with 16 bases between. Germline-derived CDR1 and CDR2 are MNHEY and SVGAGI. CDR3 nucleotide sequence: TGTGCCAGCAGGCGGGATTCCCACCCTAGCACAGATACGCAGTATTTT. It translates to CASRRDSHPSTDTQYF.

This chain links TRBV20-1 with TRBJ1-4; D remains unclear. V lost 0 bases and J lost 6, with 11 bases in between. The length of the CDR3 is 14 residues. Germline CDR1 reads DFQATT; CDR2 reads SNEGSKA (reference sequence). The CDR3 is CSARDGPGHEKLFF. CDR3 DNA sequence: TGCAGTGCTAGAGATGGCCCTGGGCATGAAAAACTGTTTTTT.

This chain uses TRBV4-2 with TRBJ1-1; no clear D gene. The V gene lost 0 bases and the J gene lost 3 bases, with 11 bases spanning the gap. This CDR3 is 15 amino acids long. Germline V gene lookup returns CDR1 LGHNA and CDR2 YNFKEQ. Here the CDR3 reads CASSQDLASYTEAFF. The DNA for the CDR3 is TGTGCCAGCAGCCAAGATCTGGCCAGCTACACTGAAGCTTTCTTT.

The chain has TRBV4-1 and TRBJ2-1, with 10 bases that match TRBD2. V was pared by 1 base and J by 0 bases, with 18 bases of the junction left unmatched. Germline values: CDR1 MGHRA, CDR2 YSYEKL. The CDR3 is 22 amino acids. The CDR3 DNA reads as TGCGCCAGCAGCCAAGGGCCGGGACTAGCGCCCGGCCGATCTAGCTCCTACAATGAGCAGTTCTTC. It is translated as CASSQGPGLAPGRSSSYNEQFF.

The chain combines TRBV10-3 with TRBJ2-7; 8 nucleotides line up with TRBD1. V shed 4 bases, J shed 3 bases, and the junction held 8 bases outside the gene matches. The CDR3 length is 15 residues. The germline V gene encodes CDR1 ENHRY and CDR2 SYGVKD. The CDR3 reads CAISGDRNTVYEQYF. The CDR3 nucleotides read TGTGCCATCAGTGGGGACAGGAACACCGTCTACGAGCAGTACTTC.

This chain links TRBV7-9 with TRBJ2-1, with TRBD2 matching over 9 bases. Germline loops: CDR1 SEHNR, CDR2 FQNEAQ (reference sequence). The CDR3 is 14 amino acids. J was trimmed by 4 bases and V by 8 bases; bases with no gene match: 6. As DNA, the CDR3 is TGTGCCAGCCAGCGGGAGGCGGGTTACAATGAGCAGTTCTTC. The encoded protein is CASQREAGYNEQFF.

This clonotype was seen once. This chain joins TRBV7-2 and TRBJ2-1, with 8 bases identical to TRBD2. Losses at the gene ends were 1 base for V and 14 bases for J; bases not matched to a gene: 7. Germline V gives CDR1 SGHTA, CDR2 FQGNSA. This CDR3 is built from 13 residues. The CDR3 DNA is TGTGCCAGCAGCTTAGATTTGGCGGGGGGCAAGTTCTTC. The encoded protein is CASSLDLAGGKFF.